This T cell receptor (beta chain) emerged from a study of human thymus T cells. The protocol was immunoSEQ multiplex PCR, while the TCRdb copy is restricted to in-frame clones and leaves out a portion. This table has some 57,000 clones, around 94% appearing once. The germline gives CDR1 PRHDT, CDR2 FYEKMQ (reference sequence). The CDR3 extends over 15 amino acids. After removal of 0 bases from V and 5 bases from J, the junction contained 6 bases not matched to a gene. The TCR comes from a boy in the first two years of life with a congenital heart defect but otherwise immunologically healthy. The chain has TRBV13 and TRBJ1-2; 7 nucleotides agree with TRBD1. The material sequenced was blood. The CDR3 DNA is TGTGCCAGCAGCTTAGGCAGGGGGGGATCTTATGGCTACACCTTC. Protein product: CASSLGRGGSYGYTF. The full variable domain, completed using reference TRBV13 and TRBJ1-2, is AAGVIQSPRHLIKEKRETATLKCYPIPRHDTVYWYQQGPGQDPQFLISFYEKMQSDKGSIPDRFSAQQFSDYHSELNMSSLELGDSALYFCASSLGRGGSYGYTFGSGTRLTVV.